The rows below give T cell receptor beta chains drawn from one sample of a study of CD8+CD57+ T cells in acquired aplastic anemia. TCRdb processed the reads anew with MiXCR; each CDR3 protein has one entry. The profile shows 200,000 to 250,000 distinct CDR3 sequences, around half of them singletons. The sample comprised sorted CD4+, CD8+, or CD8+CD57+ T cells (not recorded which) from PBMCs. Receptors were obtained from a human donor with aplastic anemia. Both conserved end residues are part of each CDR3. Fields, in order: J gene, clone size, V gene, CDR3 protein. Size values are once, few and many counts, or a class for expanded clones, and some rows have none.

TRBJ1-1,.,TRBV29-1,CSGGKNTEAFF
TRBJ1-6,.,TRBV9,CASSGEAGNSPLHF
TRBJ2-3,once,TRBV7-2,CASSSYQTGSDTQYF
TRBJ2-7,many,TRBV9,CASSQTWGTSYEQYF
TRBJ2-1,.,TRBV27,CASSFVAYNEQFF
TRBJ1-5,many,TRBV20-1,CSARDVRDGNQPQHF
TRBJ1-1,.,TRBV20-1,CSARAAGRIEAFF
TRBJ1-5,.,TRBV2,CASSRDRGDNQPQHF
TRBJ2-7,once,TRBV20-1,CSARIPQGSYEQYF
TRBJ2-7,.,TRBV7-6,CASSSTGQGDYEQYF